This TCR beta chain was observed in a study of shared clonotypes between healthy human individuals. Points from the study as a whole: Since donors were few, the genetic and exposure-history diversity represented was limited.

The CDR3 consists of 13 residues. Germline V CDR1 and CDR2: MNHEY, SVGAGI. Trimming shortened V by 6 bases and J by 2 bases, and 10 bases separated the two germline ends. The table came from immunoSEQ multiplex PCR; TCRdb's copy has only in-frame clones and leaves some out. The sample gives 2,500,000 or so clones, approximately 90% of which show up once; 0.37% is in the top ten. HIV-negative, healthy adults without recent acute infections or vaccinations were the donors. On this clone itself: Its target is unknown. Other DNA sequences in this specimen translate into the identical CDR3.

This chain joins TRBV6-5 and TRBJ1-2; D possibly corresponds to TRBD1 (6 bases). The sequenced material came from naive CD4+ T cells from PBMCs. Subset meaning: CD45RA+ positively selected. The TCR sequence derives from a man aged 18 to 29 in good health. Some clones in this sample may be carry-over from other donors' samples. The CDR3 sequence: CASSYDRNYGYTF. DNA for the CDR3: TGTGCCAGCAGCTACGACAGGAACTATGGCTACACCTTC.